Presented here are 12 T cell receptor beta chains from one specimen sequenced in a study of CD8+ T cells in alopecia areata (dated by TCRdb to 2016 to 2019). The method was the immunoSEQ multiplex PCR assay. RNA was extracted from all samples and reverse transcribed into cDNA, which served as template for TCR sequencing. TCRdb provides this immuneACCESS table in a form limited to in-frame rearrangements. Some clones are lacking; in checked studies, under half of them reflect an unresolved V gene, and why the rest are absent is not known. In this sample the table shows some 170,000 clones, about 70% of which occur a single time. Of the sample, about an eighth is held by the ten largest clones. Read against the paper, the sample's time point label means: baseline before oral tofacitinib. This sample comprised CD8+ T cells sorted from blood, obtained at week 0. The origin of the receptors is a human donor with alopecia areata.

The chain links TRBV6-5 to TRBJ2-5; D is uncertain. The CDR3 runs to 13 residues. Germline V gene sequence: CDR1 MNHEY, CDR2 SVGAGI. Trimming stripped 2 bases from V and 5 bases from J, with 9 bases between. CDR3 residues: CASSYTNAETQYF. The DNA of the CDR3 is TGTGCCAGCAGTTACACGAACGCGGAGACCCAGTACTTC.

CDR3 protein: CASSLSTGRTETQYF. CDR3 DNA sequence: TGTGCCAGCAGTTTATCGACAGGGCGAACGGAGACCCAGTACTTC. This sequence joins TRBV27 and TRBJ2-5; 7 nucleotides align to TRBD1. V gave up 0 bases and J gave up 5 bases; unmatched junction bases: 6. Per the germline V gene, CDR1 is MNHEY and CDR2 is SMNVEV (reference sequence). The CDR3 consists of 15 residues.

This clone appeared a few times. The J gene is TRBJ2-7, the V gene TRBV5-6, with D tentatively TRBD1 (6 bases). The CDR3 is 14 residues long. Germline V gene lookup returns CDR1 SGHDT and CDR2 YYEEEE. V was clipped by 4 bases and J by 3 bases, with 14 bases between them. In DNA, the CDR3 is TGTGCCAGCAGCCTGGGGGCAGTGGGCTACGAGCAGTACTTC. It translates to CASSLGAVGYEQYF.

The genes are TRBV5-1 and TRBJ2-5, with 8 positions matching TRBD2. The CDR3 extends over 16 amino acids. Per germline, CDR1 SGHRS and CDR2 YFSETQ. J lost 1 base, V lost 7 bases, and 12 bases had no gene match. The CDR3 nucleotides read TGCGCCAGCGCGCCCCGGCCCAGCGGGGGCCAAGAGACCCAGTACTTC. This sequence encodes CASAPRPSGGQETQYF.

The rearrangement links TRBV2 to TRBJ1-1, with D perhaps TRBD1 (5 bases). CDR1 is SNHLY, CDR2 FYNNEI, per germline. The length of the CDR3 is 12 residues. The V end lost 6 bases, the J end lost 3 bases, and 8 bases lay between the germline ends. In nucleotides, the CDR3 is TGTGCCAGCAGACCGGGGGACACTGAAGCTTTCTTT. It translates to CASRPGDTEAFF.

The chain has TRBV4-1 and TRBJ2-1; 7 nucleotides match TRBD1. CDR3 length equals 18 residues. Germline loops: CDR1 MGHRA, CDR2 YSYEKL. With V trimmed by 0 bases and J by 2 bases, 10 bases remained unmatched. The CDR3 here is CASSQDRRQGYPYNEQFF. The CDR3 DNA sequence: TGCGCCAGCAGCCAAGATCGTAGACAGGGCTACCCCTACAATGAGCAGTTCTTC.

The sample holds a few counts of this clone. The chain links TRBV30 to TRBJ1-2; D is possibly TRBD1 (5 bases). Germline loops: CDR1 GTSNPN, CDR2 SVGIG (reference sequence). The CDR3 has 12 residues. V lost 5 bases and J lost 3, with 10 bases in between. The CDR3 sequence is CAWSVGDYGYTF. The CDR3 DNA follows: TGTGCCTGGTCGGTAGGGGACTATGGCTACACCTTC. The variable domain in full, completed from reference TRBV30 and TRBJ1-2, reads SQTIHQWPATLVQPVGSPLSLECTVEGTSNPNLYWYRQAAGRGLQLLFYSVGIGQISSEVPQNLSASRPQDRQFILSSKKLLLSDSGFYLCAWSVGDYGYTFGSGTRLTVV.

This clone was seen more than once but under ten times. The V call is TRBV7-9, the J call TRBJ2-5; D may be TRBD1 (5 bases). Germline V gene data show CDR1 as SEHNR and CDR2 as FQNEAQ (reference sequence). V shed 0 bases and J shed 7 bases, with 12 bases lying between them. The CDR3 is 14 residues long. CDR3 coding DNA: TGTGCCAGCAGCTTAGCTGCAGGGAAGAGGACCCAGTACTTC. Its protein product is CASSLAAGKRTQYF.

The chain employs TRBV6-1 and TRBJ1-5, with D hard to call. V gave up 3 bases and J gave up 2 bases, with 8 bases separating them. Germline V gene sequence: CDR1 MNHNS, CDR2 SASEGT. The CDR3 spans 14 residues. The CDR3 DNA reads TGTGCCAGCAGTGACCCGGGAGGCAATCAGCCCCAGCATTTT. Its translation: CASSDPGGNQPQHF.

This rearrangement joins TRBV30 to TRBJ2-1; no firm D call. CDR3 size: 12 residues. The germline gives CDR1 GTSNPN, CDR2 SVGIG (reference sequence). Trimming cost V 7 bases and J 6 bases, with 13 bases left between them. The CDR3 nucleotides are TGTGCCTTAACATGGGAAGGCAATGAGCAGTTCTTC. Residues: CALTWEGNEQFF. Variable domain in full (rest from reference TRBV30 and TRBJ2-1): SQTIHQWPATLVQPVGSPLSLECTVEGTSNPNLYWYRQAAGRGLQLLFYSVGIGQISSEVPQNLSASRPQDRQFILSSKKLLLSDSGFYLCALTWEGNEQFFGPGTRLTVL.

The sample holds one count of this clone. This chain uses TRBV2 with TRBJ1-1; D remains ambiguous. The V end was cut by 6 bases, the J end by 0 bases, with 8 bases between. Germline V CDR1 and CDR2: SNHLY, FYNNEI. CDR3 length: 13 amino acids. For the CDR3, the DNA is TGTGCCAGCAGACTGACCTTGAACACTGAAGCTTTCTTT. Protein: CASRLTLNTEAFF.

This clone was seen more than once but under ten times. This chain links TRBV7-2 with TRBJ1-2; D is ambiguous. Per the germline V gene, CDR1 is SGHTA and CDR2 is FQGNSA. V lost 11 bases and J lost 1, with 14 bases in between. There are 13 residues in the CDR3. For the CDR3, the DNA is TGTGCCGGAAAACCCGGAGATAACTATGGCTACACCTTC. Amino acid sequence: CAGKPGDNYGYTF.